Below are 32 T cell receptor beta chains sequenced from a single sample in a study of CD8+ T cells in alopecia areata. Once RNA had been extracted, it was reverse transcribed into cDNA to act as the sequencing template. Clones were read by immunoSEQ multiplex PCR, and TCRdb kept only the in-frame ones, dropping some. The repertoire holds about 260,000 clones, with 50% to 75% as singletons. Regarding treatment: oral pan-JAK inhibitor, 5-10 mg twice daily. This material consisted of CD4+ T cells sorted from blood, taken around week 54, from a patient treated with tofacitinib. These receptors all come from a human donor with alopecia areata.

In this sample, this clone turned up a few times. V usage is TRBV2 and J usage is TRBJ1-5; no definite D call. The CDR3 consists of 14 residues. Germline assignment: CDR1 SNHLY and CDR2 FYNNEI. Trimming cost V 6 bases and J 5 bases, with 14 bases left between them. The CDR3 bases are TGTGCCAGCAGGTCCCAGAGACCCTATCAGCCCCAGCATTTT. Protein: CASRSQRPYQPQHF.

The V and J genes are TRBV2 and TRBJ2-5; 8 bases are shared with TRBD1. Looked up from germline, CDR1 is SNHLY and CDR2 is FYNNEI. V shed 10 bases and J 4 bases; nucleotides not matched to a gene: 8. The CDR3 spans 13 residues. This CDR3 is CATGTGAGETQYF. CDR3 DNA sequence: TGTGCCACCGGGACAGGAGCCGGAGAGACCCAGTACTTC.

The chain recombines TRBV9 with TRBJ1-6; 11 bases agree with TRBD1. The V gene's germline CDR1 is SGDLS and CDR2 YYNGEE. The CDR3 is 16 residues long. Trimming at V came to 4 bases and at J to 5 bases, leaving 5 bases not matched to a gene. Here the CDR3 DNA reads TGTGCCAGCAGCCCAGGGACAGGGGGGAATAATTCACCCCTCCACTTT. Protein: CASSPGTGGNNSPLHF.

The V gene is TRBV9, the J gene TRBJ2-3, with unresolved D. The V gene's germline CDR1 is SGDLS and CDR2 YYNGEE. Deletions cut 4 bases from V and 6 bases from J, with 9 bases between. The CDR3 length is 12 residues. The CDR3 here is CASSPMADTQYF. In DNA, the CDR3 is TGTGCCAGCAGCCCCATGGCGGATACGCAGTATTTT.

The V call is TRBV18, the J call TRBJ2-4, with D hard to call. The CDR3 runs to 15 residues. The V and J ends lost 0 bases and 1 base respectively, with 7 bases between them. Per germline, CDR1 KGHSH and CDR2 LQKENI. CDR3 amino acids: CASSPPRTAKNIQYF. DNA for the CDR3: TGTGCCAGCTCACCACCGCGGACGGCCAAAAACATTCAGTACTTC.

In this sample, this clone turned up a few times. The rearrangement links TRBV5-8 to TRBJ2-3; 8 nucleotides agree with TRBD1. Germline V gives CDR1 SGHTS, CDR2 YDEGEE. The CDR3 covers 13 residues. J lost 4 bases, V lost 6 bases, and 4 bases had no gene match. The CDR3 reads CASMHRGADTQYF. In DNA, the CDR3 is TGTGCCAGCATGCACAGGGGGGCAGATACGCAGTATTTT.

This clone was observed a single time. The chain combines TRBV29-1 with TRBJ1-1, with D unclear. The CDR3 consists of 13 residues. CDR1 is SQVTM and CDR2 is ANQGSEA in the germline V gene. V was shortened by 8 bases and J by 7 bases, with 20 bases between the two germline ends. Here the CDR3 DNA reads TGCAGCTTCCTCCTAGGCCATCAAGGTGAAGCTTTCTTT. Translation gives CSFLLGHQGEAFF. Using reference TRBV29-1 and TRBJ1-1 for the parts outside the CDR3, the full variable domain is SAVISQKPSRDICQRGTSLTIQCQVDSQVTMMFWYRQQPGQSLTLIATANQGSEATYESGFVIDKFPISRPNLTFSTLTVSNMSPEDSSIYLCSFLLGHQGEAFFGQGTRLTVV.

A few counts support this clone. The V gene is TRBV29-1, the J gene TRBJ2-5; TRBD1 agrees at 8 bases. The CDR3 has 12 amino acids. The trim removed 7 bases at V and 5 bases at J, leaving 6 bases unmatched. CDR1 SQVTM and CDR2 ANQGSEA come from the germline V gene. In nucleotides, the CDR3 is TGCAGCGCAGGACAGGGCGGTGAGACCCAGTACTTC. This sequence encodes CSAGQGGETQYF.

As concerns this clone: Other nucleotide sequences in the sample specify the same CDR3. The CDR3 reads CASSLALNTEAFF. In DNA, the CDR3 is TGCGCCAGCAGCTTGGCCTTGAACACTGAAGCTTTCTTT. The chain is built from TRBV5-1 and TRBJ1-1, with D hard to call. Germline V gene data show CDR1 as SGHRS and CDR2 as YFSETQ. V was cut by 0 bases and J by 0 bases, with 3 bases left in between. The CDR3 is made up of 13 amino acids.

The chain has TRBV20-1 and TRBJ1-1; D remains ambiguous. V was shortened by 6 bases and J by 5 bases, with 7 bases between the two germline ends. CDR1 DFQATT and CDR2 SNEGSKA come from the germline V gene (reference sequence). The CDR3 is made up of 10 amino acids. The CDR3 loop is CSAFRTEAFF. The DNA of the CDR3 is TGCAGTGCGTTCCGGACTGAAGCTTTCTTT.

This clone has only a few counts. The rearrangement uses TRBV19 and TRBJ1-5; 9 bases align to TRBD1. Unmatched junction bases numbered 3, after V lost 4 bases and J lost 5 bases. Germline values: CDR1 LNHDA, CDR2 SQIVND (reference sequence). The CDR3 runs 14 residues. CDR3 loop: CASSRRDRDQPQHF. In nucleotides, the CDR3 is TGTGCCAGTAGTAGACGGGACAGGGATCAGCCCCAGCATTTT.

The chain carries TRBV6-6 and TRBJ2-6; D is possibly TRBD2 (5 bases). The CDR3 extends over 16 amino acids. V lost 7 bases to trimming and J lost 2 bases, with 15 bases between them. CDR1 and CDR2 (germline): MNHNY, SVGAGI (reference sequence). The CDR3 DNA reads as TGTGCCAGCACCCGGGGAAGCACTACTGGGGCCAACGTCCTGACTTTC. It is translated as CASTRGSTTGANVLTF.

This chain joins TRBV5-1 and TRBJ2-7; no reliable D call. V was trimmed by 0 bases and J by 4 bases, leaving 11 bases between them. The CDR3 runs 14 residues. Germline V gene data show CDR1 as SGHRS and CDR2 as YFSETQ. CDR3 sequence: CASSLAGQLYEQYF. The CDR3 DNA reads TGCGCCAGCAGCTTGGCCGGTCAGCTTTACGAGCAGTACTTC.

V is TRBV29-1 and J is TRBJ1-5; 11 bases line up with TRBD1. Per germline, CDR1 SQVTM and CDR2 ANQGSEA. There are 13 residues in the CDR3. The V gene end was trimmed by 6 bases and the J gene end by 6 bases; junction bases not matched to a gene: 4. The CDR3 DNA reads TGCAGCGTCGGACAGGGGGCCGCTCAGCCCCAGCATTTT. This gives the protein CSVGQGAAQPQHF.

The chain uses TRBV29-1 and TRBJ2-7; 7 nucleotides match TRBD1. This CDR3 comprises 13 residues. Germline loops: CDR1 SQVTM, CDR2 ANQGSEA. Germline trimming cut 6 bases from V and 4 bases from J; bases unmatched to any gene: 9. CDR3 coding DNA: TGCAGCGTACTACAGGGGTCCCTTTACGAGCAGTACTTC. Protein sequence: CSVLQGSLYEQYF.

The chain recombines TRBV10-3 with TRBJ1-2; D is perhaps TRBD1 (6 bases). The V end lost 5 bases, the J end lost 0 bases, and 7 bases lay between the germline ends. This CDR3 comprises 13 residues. Germline loops: CDR1 ENHRY, CDR2 SYGVKD. The CDR3 spells CAISPGANYGYTF. DNA of the CDR3: TGTGCCATCAGTCCAGGGGCTAACTATGGCTACACCTTC.

This clone has just a few counts. This chain connects TRBV30 to TRBJ1-2, with D possibly TRBD1 on 5 matching bases. Germline V gives CDR1 GTSNPN, CDR2 SVGIG (reference sequence). V was trimmed by 4 bases and J by 2 bases, leaving 14 bases between them. The CDR3 has 14 amino acids. The CDR3 nucleotides are TGTGCCTGGACCCCCAGGGACCCCAACTATGGCTACACCTTC. It is translated as CAWTPRDPNYGYTF. The whole variable domain, filled in from reference TRBV30 and TRBJ1-2, reads SQTIHQWPATLVQPVGSPLSLECTVEGTSNPNLYWYRQAAGRGLQLLFYSVGIGQISSEVPQNLSASRPQDRQFILSSKKLLLSDSGFYLCAWTPRDPNYGYTFGSGTRLTVV.

The J gene is TRBJ2-7, the V gene TRBV5-1; D not certain. CDR1 and CDR2 (germline): SGHRS, YFSETQ. There are 13 residues in the CDR3. Trimming took 2 bases from V and 0 from J, leaving 6 bases between them. In DNA, the CDR3 is TGCGCCAGCAGCTTTCAGGCCTCCTACGAGCAGTACTTC. This codes for CASSFQASYEQYF.

The chain combines TRBV6-1 with TRBJ2-7; D gene ambiguous. Germline V gene lookup returns CDR1 MNHNS and CDR2 SASEGT. The CDR3 extends over 15 amino acids. Trimming removed 2 bases from V and 3 bases from J, with 14 bases in between. The CDR3 reads CASSEFGWSVYEQYF. CDR3 bases: TGTGCCAGCAGTGAATTCGGGTGGTCAGTCTACGAGCAGTACTTC.

In its sample, this clone was seen once. This chain joins TRBV4-3 and TRBJ2-2; no firm D call. From germline, CDR1 is LGHNA and CDR2 YSLEER. This CDR3 has 16 amino acids. The V end was cut by 1 base, the J end by 1 base, with 10 bases between. CDR3 protein: CASSQGGILNTGELFF. The CDR3 DNA sequence: TGCGCCAGCAGCCAAGGGGGTATACTGAACACCGGGGAGCTGTTTTTT.

This clone was counted only a few times. J is TRBJ1-4 and V is TRBV19; D remains ambiguous. The CDR3 consists of 13 residues. V was cut by 4 bases and J by 8 bases, with 11 bases left in between. Germline CDR1 and CDR2: LNHDA and SQIVND (reference sequence). The DNA of the CDR3 is TGTGCCAGTAGTAGAGGACCAAAGGAAAAACTGTTTTTT. Translating it yields CASSRGPKEKLFF.

The V gene is TRBV10-3, the J gene TRBJ1-4; no definite D call. Germline CDR1 ENHRY, CDR2 SYGVKD. This CDR3 region has 14 residues. V gave up 3 bases and J gave up 0 bases, with 5 bases separating them. CDR3 coding DNA: TGTGCCATCAGTGACACCTCAACTAATGAAAAACTGTTTTTT. Its protein product is CAISDTSTNEKLFF.

This sequence joins TRBV9 and TRBJ2-5; possibly TRBD2 for D (5 bases). The germline gives CDR1 SGDLS, CDR2 YYNGEE. Trimming removed 4 bases from V and 5 bases from J, with 15 bases in between. The CDR3 runs to 14 residues. The DNA for the CDR3 is TGTGCCAGCAGCACGAGAGACTATGGGGAGACCCAGTACTTC. It yields the protein CASSTRDYGETQYF.

The chain carries TRBV6-5 and TRBJ1-3; D is unresolved. Trimming pared 2 bases from V and 2 bases from J, leaving 10 bases between. The CDR3 covers 15 residues. Per the germline V gene, CDR1 is MNHEY and CDR2 is SVGAGI. CDR3 in amino acids: CASSYPANPGNTIYF. The CDR3 DNA is TGTGCCAGCAGTTACCCAGCAAACCCTGGAAACACCATATATTTT.

The V and J genes are TRBV29-1 and TRBJ2-4; 7 bases match TRBD1. V shed 2 bases, J shed 1 base, and the junction held 8 bases outside the gene matches. Germline CDR1 reads SQVTM; CDR2 reads ANQGSEA. This CDR3 region has 16 residues. CDR3 in DNA: TGCAGCGTTGAACACAGGGGCTCCGGGGCCAAAAACATTCAGTACTTC. Residues: CSVEHRGSGAKNIQYF. The variable domain in full, with the rest retrieved from reference TRBV29-1 and TRBJ2-4, is SAVISQKPSRDICQRGTSLTIQCQVDSQVTMMFWYRQQPGQSLTLIATANQGSEATYESGFVIDKFPISRPNLTFSTLTVSNMSPEDSSIYLCSVEHRGSGAKNIQYFGAGTRLSVL.

V and J are TRBV5-1 and TRBJ1-4; D unresolved. V was cut by 0 bases and J by 0 bases, with 6 bases left in between. CDR3 size: 15 residues. Germline CDR1 SGHRS, CDR2 YFSETQ. CDR3 DNA sequence: TGCGCCAGCAGCTTGGAGTTCGCAACTAATGAAAAACTGTTTTTT. Translating it yields CASSLEFATNEKLFF.

The chain joins TRBV2 to TRBJ1-4; a possible D gene is TRBD1 (5 bases). There are 14 residues in the CDR3. Deletions cut 6 bases from V and 5 bases from J, with 13 bases between. Germline values: CDR1 SNHLY, CDR2 FYNNEI. CDR3 DNA sequence: TGTGCCAGCAGACCCAGCGGGGGAAATGAAAAACTGTTTTTT. Residues: CASRPSGGNEKLFF.

This clone appeared a few times. The V and J genes are TRBV6-5 and TRBJ1-1, with 7 bases that match TRBD1. With 6 bases clipped from V and 7 bases from J, the junction kept 11 bases outside the gene matches. This CDR3 contains 14 residues. Germline-derived CDR1 and CDR2 are MNHEY and SVGAGI. CDR3: CASSAVTGQIEAFF. The DNA for the CDR3 is TGTGCCAGCAGCGCCGTGACAGGGCAGATTGAAGCTTTCTTT.

The chain recombines TRBV29-1 with TRBJ2-3; D is unclear. CDR1 and CDR2 from the germline V gene are SQVTM and ANQGSEA. Trimming took 7 bases from V and 10 from J, leaving 12 bases between them. The CDR3 sequence is 10 residues long. In DNA form, the CDR3 reads TGCAGCGCCGAACTGGGCCCGCAGTATTTT. This gives the protein CSAELGPQYF.

In this sample, this clone turned up a few times. The chain links TRBV5-6 to TRBJ2-1; 7 nucleotides match TRBD1. V dropped 4 bases and J dropped 0; count of bases not matched to a gene: 7. Looked up from germline, CDR1 is SGHDT and CDR2 is YYEEEE. The CDR3 spans 16 residues. The CDR3: CASSPGTGVSYNEQFF. The CDR3 bases are TGTGCCAGCAGCCCTGGTACAGGGGTCTCCTACAATGAGCAGTTCTTC.

This clone was counted between two and nine times. The chain employs TRBV7-2 and TRBJ1-5; TRBD1 agrees at 8 bases. V dropped 5 bases and J dropped 3; count of bases not matched to a gene: 6. The CDR3 length is 15 residues. CDR1 is SGHTA, CDR2 FQGNSA, per germline. The CDR3 loop is CASSLGQGNNQPQHF. The CDR3 region has the DNA TGTGCCAGCAGCCTAGGACAGGGCAACAATCAGCCCCAGCATTTT.

The table lists this clone with a few counts. The chain recombines TRBV6-5 with TRBJ2-2; the D gene is possibly TRBD2 (6 bases). CDR1 MNHEY and CDR2 SVGAGI come from the germline V gene. Trimming took 7 bases from V and 6 from J, leaving 15 bases between them. The CDR3 length is 14 residues. In nucleotides, the CDR3 is TGTGCCAGCAACCCGCGGGGCGTGCCCGGGGAGCTGTTTTTT. Its translation: CASNPRGVPGELFF.